This T cell receptor (beta chain) was documented in a study of blood T cell repertoires in COVID-19. Study context: Sites across the United States, Italy and Spain contributed samples from acute and convalescent COVID-19. Sample material is recorded as cDNA or gDNA derived from T cells, B-cell-depleted T cells, or PBMCs.

A COVID-19 case was met by exposed participants within 2 weeks before study entry. Per germline, CDR1 SGDLS and CDR2 YYNGEE. The junction had 7 bases not matched to a gene; V was cut back by 4 bases and J by 6 bases. The CDR3 runs 14 residues. As originally analysed: Nucleated cell counts were estimated from reference gene primer amplification. Profiled with immunoSEQ multiplex PCR; TCRdb holds only in-frame clones, not every one. V and J calls and clone size are given by that table; D and trimming were obtained from the DNA. This sample has 180,000 or so clones, with 60% to 80% found just once. The sequence was collected from a man in his 60s who had been exposed to COVID-19. Sequenced input: PBMCs or T cells enriched from blood (not recorded which). V is TRBV9 and J is TRBJ1-5; 7 bases are a match to TRBD1. This CDR3 is CASSSRQGGQPQHF. The CDR3 DNA follows: TGTGCCAGCAGCTCCCGACAGGGAGGTCAGCCCCAGCATTTT. Using reference TRBV9 and TRBJ1-5 for the parts outside the CDR3, the full variable domain is DSGVTQTPKHLITATGQRVTLRCSPRSGDLSVYWYQQSLDQGLQFLIQYYNGEERAKGNILERFSAQQFPDLHSELNLSSLELGDSALYFCASSSRQGGQPQHFGDGTRLSIL.